The 5 T cell receptor beta chains below all came from one sample that was sequenced in a study of T cells in tuberculosis. Sorting used thawed, overnight-rested PBMC stained with anti-CD3, a viability dye and GMM-loaded CD1B tetramer. CD1B tetramers were loaded with Rhodococcus equi-derived C32 glucose monomycolate. The data were produced by immunoSEQ multiplex PCR, yet TCRdb's version contains in-frame clones alone and is incomplete. The sample carries 80,000 to 90,000 clones, approximately 91% recorded once. Sequencing was performed on CD1b-GMM tetramer-negative cells sorted from PBMCs. These receptors all stem from an adult woman with latent tuberculosis.

This clone was seen a single time. V gene TRBV19 combines with J gene TRBJ1-6; 7 bases align to TRBD1. This CDR3 has 19 residues. In germline, CDR1 is LNHDA, CDR2 SQIVND (reference sequence). V shed 0 bases and J 0 bases; nucleotides not matched to a gene: 8. CDR3 amino acids: CASSIELSTGSSYNSPLHF. CDR3 in DNA: TGTGCCAGTAGTATAGAGCTCTCGACAGGGAGCTCCTATAATTCACCCCTCCACTTT.

As to this clone: An end of the junction differs from the germline gene, which may be a read error. The chain couples TRBV9 to TRBJ2-3; D might be TRBD2 (7 bases). This CDR3 contains 15 residues. The germline V gene encodes CDR1 SGDLS and CDR2 YYNGEE. Written as DNA, the CDR3 is TGTGCCAGCGGCGTAGGGGGGGGACACACAGATACGCAGTATTTT. It encodes CASGVGGGHTDTQYF.

This clone was seen a few times. The chain carries TRBV29-1 and TRBJ1-2; tentative D call: TRBD1 (5 bases). The CDR3 extends over 13 amino acids. CDR1 and CDR2 (germline): SQVTM, ANQGSEA. V was trimmed by 4 bases and J by 1 base, leaving 10 bases between them. The CDR3 DNA reads as TGCAGCGTTGCCCGGGGGGTTAACTATGGCTACACCTTC. This sequence encodes CSVARGVNYGYTF.

This clone was seen more than once but under ten times. The CDR3: CASSLEAGVSTDTQYF. In DNA form, the CDR3 reads TGTGCCAGCAGCTTGGAAGCGGGGGTTAGCACAGATACGCAGTATTTT. The chain carries TRBV5-4 and TRBJ2-3, with 8 bases lining up with TRBD2. Trimming at V came to 0 bases and at J to 0 bases, leaving 3 bases not matched to a gene. Germline assignment: CDR1 SGHNT and CDR2 YYREEE (reference sequence). This CDR3 region has 16 residues.

The gene calls are TRBV19 and TRBJ2-7; no clear D gene. Trimming shortened V by 3 bases and J by 5 bases, and 20 bases separated the two germline ends. This CDR3 is 16 amino acids long. From germline, CDR1 is LNHDA and CDR2 SQIVND (reference sequence). The DNA of the CDR3 is TGTGCCAGTAGTATTTATTTGCGGAGCCTCCTGCACGAGCAGTACTTC. Residues: CASSIYLRSLLHEQYF.